What follows are 18 T cell receptor beta chains derived from one specimen sequenced in a study of blood T cell repertoires in COVID-19. Sequenced by immunoSEQ multiplex PCR; TCRdb stores in-frame clones only, minus some. The repertoire holds around 220,000 clones, with roughly 84% as singletons. What was sequenced was PBMCs or T cells enriched from blood (not recorded which). All receptors derive from a woman in her thirties or forties who had recovered from COVID-19.

Worth noting for this clone: Distinct nucleotide sequences in the sample also encode this CDR3. J is TRBJ2-3 and V is TRBV2; 9 bases match TRBD1. Trimming cost V 6 bases and J 1 base; bases outside gene matches: 5. The CDR3 is 15 residues long. The germline gives CDR1 SNHLY, CDR2 FYNNEI. In nucleotides, the CDR3 is TGTGCCAGCAGCCTACAGGGGGCACGCACAGATACGCAGTATTTT. Translating gives CASSLQGARTDTQYF.

The rearrangement uses TRBV7-2 and TRBJ2-3; 10 positions agree with TRBD2. Germline V gene data show CDR1 as SGHTA and CDR2 as FQGNSA. CDR3 length equals 17 residues. V shed 1 base and J 0 bases; nucleotides not matched to a gene: 4. CDR3 nucleotides: TGTGCCAGCAGCTTAGTCGGACTAGCGGCCAGCACAGATACGCAGTATTTT. Its protein product is CASSLVGLAASTDTQYF.

This clone showed up just once. The V and J genes are TRBV6-6 and TRBJ2-2; D gene ambiguous. Trimming removed 4 bases at V and 3 bases at J, with 12 bases between. Germline assignment: CDR1 MNHNY and CDR2 SVGAGI (reference sequence). This CDR3 comprises 15 residues. CDR3 coding DNA: TGTGCCAGCAGTTGGCTCAATGCGGACACCGGGGAGCTGTTTTTT. Translation: CASSWLNADTGELFF.

The V call is TRBV2, the J call TRBJ2-3; 8 bases map to TRBD2. The V gene end was trimmed by 4 bases and the J gene end by 6 bases; junction bases not matched to a gene: 9. Germline V gene sequence: CDR1 SNHLY, CDR2 FYNNEI. There are 15 residues in the CDR3. CDR3 sequence (DNA): TGTGCCAGCAGTGTGACAAGCGGGAGCGGGGATACGCAGTATTTT. Residues: CASSVTSGSGDTQYF.

The chain carries TRBV10-1 and TRBJ1-5; the match to TRBD1 covers 7 bases. Germline V lookup: CDR1 WNHNN, CDR2 SYGVQD (reference sequence). This CDR3 is 14 amino acids long. V shed 6 bases and J 0 bases; nucleotides not matched to a gene: 2. CDR3 sequence reads: CASRDRYSNQPQHF. Written as DNA, the CDR3 is TGCGCCAGCAGGGACAGGTATAGCAATCAGCCCCAGCATTTT.

V gene TRBV3-1 (or the pseudogene TRBV3-2) combines with J gene TRBJ2-7; 9 bases agree with TRBD1. This CDR3 has 14 residues. J lost 4 bases, V lost 4 bases, and 5 bases had no gene match. Looked up from germline, CDR1 is LGHDT and CDR2 is YNNKEL (reference sequence). The CDR3 DNA is TGTGCCAGCAGCCCCGCCGGGACAGGGTACGAGCAGTACTTC. Its protein product is CASSPAGTGYEQYF.

The chain has TRBV28 and TRBJ1-4; tentatively, D is TRBD1 (6 bases). The ends were cut back, 6 bases at V and 6 bases at J, with 17 bases in the middle. The CDR3 has 15 amino acids. Germline CDR1 is MDHEN and CDR2 is SYDVKM. The CDR3 loop is CASSRTGTPYEKLFF. The CDR3 nucleotides are TGTGCCAGCAGCCGCACCGGGACACCCTATGAAAAACTGTTTTTT.

The rearrangement joins TRBV28 to TRBJ2-2, with D unclear. The germline V and J ends were trimmed by 2 bases and 3 bases, with 4 bases remaining between them. This CDR3 comprises 13 residues. Per the germline V gene, CDR1 is MDHEN and CDR2 is SYDVKM. Here the CDR3 DNA reads TGTGCCAGCAGTTTAATCGACACCGGGGAGCTGTTTTTT. This encodes CASSLIDTGELFF.

The chain links TRBV28 to TRBJ1-3; 8 bases fit TRBD1. From germline, CDR1 is MDHEN and CDR2 SYDVKM. The CDR3 spans 15 residues. V shed 6 bases, J shed 7 bases, and the junction held 11 bases outside the gene matches. The CDR3 sequence: CASSSVQGAGNTIYF. In DNA, the CDR3 is TGTGCCAGCAGCTCCGTTCAGGGGGCGGGCAACACCATATATTTT.

There are a few counts of this clone. The chain has TRBV28 and TRBJ2-4, with D possibly matching TRBD2 (6 bases). Germline-derived CDR1 and CDR2 are MDHEN and SYDVKM. V was trimmed by 6 bases and J by 2 bases, leaving 14 bases between them. There are 15 residues in the CDR3. The DNA for the CDR3 is TGTGCCAGCAGCCCCGTTGGGGGGACCAAAAACATTCAGTACTTC. Its protein is CASSPVGGTKNIQYF.

The rearrangement joins TRBV9 to TRBJ2-1, with 13 bases matching TRBD2. The CDR3 is made up of 15 amino acids. The ends lost 2 bases at V and 16 bases at J; junction bases unmatched: 12. The germline CDR1 and CDR2 sequences are SGDLS and YYNGEE. This CDR3 reads CASSVGTSGDTSLFF. CDR3 nucleotides: TGTGCCAGCAGCGTTGGGACTAGCGGGGATACTTCCTTATTCTTC.

The chain joins TRBV11-3 to TRBJ2-5, with D possibly being TRBD2 (6 bases). The CDR3 length is 15 residues. Germline-derived CDR1 and CDR2 are SGHNT and YENEEA. With 2 bases removed from V and 1 base from J, the gap between germline ends came to 11 bases. CDR3 sequence reads: CASSLNAGSQETQYF. In nucleotides, the CDR3 is TGTGCCAGCAGCTTAAACGCGGGGTCCCAAGAGACCCAGTACTTC.

The J gene is TRBJ2-3, the V gene TRBV7-9; D not resolved. V dropped 7 bases and J dropped 5 bases, with 16 bases sitting between them. This CDR3 has 14 amino acids. Germline V gene lookup returns CDR1 SEHNR and CDR2 FQNEAQ (reference sequence). CDR3 amino acids: CASKTPPEQDTQYF. For the CDR3, the DNA is TGTGCCAGCAAGACTCCTCCCGAACAAGATACGCAGTATTTT.

V usage is TRBV27 and J usage is TRBJ2-2; D gene ambiguous. The CDR3 spans 13 residues. The V end was cut by 6 bases, the J end by 1 base, with 6 bases between. Per germline, CDR1 MNHEY and CDR2 SMNVEV (reference sequence). CDR3 loop: CASSLKNTGELFF. In DNA, the CDR3 is TGTGCCAGCAGCCTAAAGAACACCGGGGAGCTGTTTTTT.

The V and J genes are TRBV7-6 and TRBJ2-5, with D hard to call. Trimming took 2 bases from V and 4 from J, leaving 5 bases between them. This CDR3 spans 12 amino acids. Germline-derived CDR1 and CDR2 are SGHVS and FNYEAQ. CDR3: CASSLNIETQYF. The DNA of the CDR3 is TGTGCCAGCAGCTTAAATATAGAGACCCAGTACTTC.

Written as DNA, the CDR3 is TGTGCCAGCAGCTCCAGGGTTAACACTGAAGCTTTCTTT. Translated, it gives CASSSRVNTEAFF. The chain combines TRBV3-1 (or the pseudogene TRBV3-2) with TRBJ1-1; D is possibly TRBD1 (5 bases). Trimming removed 5 bases from V and 2 bases from J, with 9 bases in between. The germline V gene has CDR1 LGHDT and CDR2 YNNKEL (reference sequence). This CDR3 has 13 amino acids.

This clone was seen only a few times. The chain has TRBV12-5 and TRBJ2-1; 7 bases agree with TRBD1. The CDR3 loop spans 15 amino acids. Germline values: CDR1 LGHNT, CDR2 FRNRAP. The trim removed 4 bases at V and 6 bases at J, leaving 9 bases unmatched. CDR3 in amino acids: CASGSGGQAGNEQFF. The DNA for the CDR3 is TGTGCTAGTGGTTCCGGTGGACAGGCCGGCAATGAGCAGTTCTTC.

The V and J genes are TRBV3-1 (or the pseudogene TRBV3-2) and TRBJ1-1; D may be TRBD1 (5 bases). Per germline, CDR1 LGHDT and CDR2 YNNKEL (reference sequence). CDR3 length: 13 amino acids. Trimming stripped 3 bases from V and 5 bases from J, with 10 bases between. Written as DNA, the CDR3 is TGTGCCAGCAGCCACGGGGGGAGGACTGAAGCTTTCTTT. Encoded protein: CASSHGGRTEAFF.